This entry lists 31 T cell receptor beta chains sequenced from one sample in a study of blood T cell repertoires in COVID-19. Profiling relied on immunoSEQ multiplex PCR, and the TCRdb table lists in-frame clones only, not all of them. Among about 220,000 clones listed, approximately 83% were seen once. Sequencing was performed on peripheral blood. Every receptor here comes from a woman aged 60 to 75 with acute or convalescent COVID-19.

The chain joins TRBV18 to TRBJ2-5; 11 positions match TRBD2. V shed 1 base, J shed 4 bases, and the junction held 2 bases outside the gene matches. Germline V gives CDR1 KGHSH, CDR2 LQKENI. The CDR3 is 15 residues long. CDR3 coding DNA: TGTGCCAGCTCACCACTAGGACTAGCGGGAGAGACCCAGTACTTC. Amino acid sequence: CASSPLGLAGETQYF. Supplemented by reference TRBV18 and TRBJ2-5, the full variable domain reads NAGVMQNPRHLVRRRGQEARLRCSPMKGHSHVYWYRQLPEEGLKFMVYLQKENIIDESGMPKERFSAEFPKEGPSILRIQQVVRGDSAAYFCASSPLGLAGETQYFGPGTRLLVL.

The chain joins TRBV9 to TRBJ2-3, with 16 nucleotides matching TRBD2. The CDR3 covers 19 residues. Germline trimming cut 0 bases from V and 4 bases from J; bases unmatched to any gene: 8. In germline, CDR1 is SGDLS, CDR2 YYNGEE. CDR3 DNA: TGTGCCAGCAGCGTAGTAGGGACTAGCGGGGGGGCCCCCCCAGATACGCAGTATTTT. This encodes CASSVVGTSGGAPPDTQYF.

This sequence joins TRBV18 and TRBJ1-1; 7 bases align to TRBD1. Germline CDR1 is KGHSH and CDR2 is LQKENI. This CDR3 comprises 14 residues. Losses at the gene ends were 6 bases for V and 1 base for J; bases not matched to a gene: 5. The CDR3 loop is CASSRDSRNTEAFF. The CDR3 region has the DNA TGTGCCAGCTCGCGGGACAGTCGGAACACTGAAGCTTTCTTT. Based on the CDR3 plus reference TRBV18 and TRBJ1-1, the full variable domain is NAGVMQNPRHLVRRRGQEARLRCSPMKGHSHVYWYRQLPEEGLKFMVYLQKENIIDESGMPKERFSAEFPKEGPSILRIQQVVRGDSAAYFCASSRDSRNTEAFFGQGTRLTVV.

The chain has TRBV13 and TRBJ2-3; possible D gene TRBD2, 7 bases. Per germline, CDR1 PRHDT and CDR2 FYEKMQ (reference sequence). The CDR3 extends over 15 amino acids. V dropped 2 bases and J dropped 1 base, with 10 bases sitting between them. Here the CDR3 DNA reads TGTGCCAGCAGCTTATTCGGGGGGCGCACAGATACGCAGTATTTT. Its protein product is CASSLFGGRTDTQYF.

The chain uses TRBV29-1 and TRBJ2-1; 7 bases match TRBD1. V trimming: 1 base; J trimming: 0 bases; junction bases outside the gene matches: 3. The germline gives CDR1 SQVTM, CDR2 ANQGSEA. This CDR3 is built from 15 residues. CDR3 DNA sequence: TGCAGCGTTGAAGTAGGGGGCCCCTCCTACAATGAGCAGTTCTTC. It yields the protein CSVEVGGPSYNEQFF.

The chain carries TRBV5-1 and TRBJ1-1; D remains ambiguous. Trimming shortened V by 0 bases and J by 3 bases, and 9 bases separated the two germline ends. This CDR3 is built from 14 residues. The germline gives CDR1 SGHRS, CDR2 YFSETQ. In DNA form, the CDR3 reads TGCGCCAGCAGCTTGGCGAGGGCGGACACTGAAGCTTTCTTT. This codes for CASSLARADTEAFF. Supplemented by reference TRBV5-1 and TRBJ1-1, the full variable domain reads KAGVTQTPRYLIKTRGQQVTLSCSPISGHRSVSWYQQTPGQGLQFLFEYFSETQRNKGNFPGRFSGRQFSNSRSEMNVSTLELGDSALYLCASSLARADTEAFFGQGTRLTVV.

The chain joins TRBV9 to TRBJ1-3, with D possibly TRBD1 on 6 matching bases. This CDR3 comprises 17 residues. In germline, CDR1 is SGDLS, CDR2 YYNGEE. V was cut by 4 bases and J by 0 bases, with 17 bases left in between. This CDR3 reads CASSPLDSNLSGNTIYF. DNA of the CDR3: TGTGCCAGCAGCCCTTTGGACAGTAACCTCTCTGGAAACACCATATATTTT.

The chain carries TRBV7-9 and TRBJ1-1, with D tentatively TRBD1 (5 bases). The CDR3 has 12 amino acids. The germline gives CDR1 SEHNR, CDR2 FQNEAQ (reference sequence). Trimming removed 4 bases at V and 8 bases at J, with 11 bases between. CDR3 bases: TGTGCCAGCAGCTCCCCTCCAGGGGAAGCTTTCTTT. Amino acid sequence: CASSSPPGEAFF.

The rearrangement uses TRBV7-2 and TRBJ2-5, with TRBD1 as a possible D gene (6 bases). V shed 3 bases and J shed 3 bases, with 14 bases lying between them. Germline CDR1 SGHTA, CDR2 FQGNSA. This CDR3 spans 15 amino acids. CDR3 loop: CASSLRGTQKETQYF. The CDR3 DNA reads TGTGCCAGCAGCTTGAGGGGGACCCAGAAAGAGACCCAGTACTTC.

The chain has TRBV9 and TRBJ2-1, with 7 positions matching TRBD2. The CDR3 sequence is 14 residues long. V shed 3 bases, J shed 6 bases, and the junction held 6 bases outside the gene matches. CDR1 and CDR2 (germline): SGDLS, YYNGEE. CDR3 in amino acids: CASSASGAANEQFF. The CDR3 coding sequence is TGTGCCAGCAGCGCCAGCGGGGCGGCCAATGAGCAGTTCTTC.

This rearrangement joins TRBV7-9 to TRBJ2-7; 9 bases line up with TRBD2. This CDR3 comprises 13 residues. V was pared by 6 bases and J by 4 bases, with 4 bases of the junction left unmatched. Germline V CDR1 and CDR2: SEHNR, FQNEAQ (reference sequence). CDR3 nucleotide sequence: TGTGCCAGCAGAGGGAGCGGGGGGTACGAGCAGTACTTC. As protein: CASRGSGGYEQYF.

J is TRBJ2-1 and V is TRBV14; the D gene is possibly TRBD2 (7 bases). The CDR3 has 13 amino acids. Germline V gives CDR1 SGHDN, CDR2 FVKESK. Trimming removed 4 bases at V and 9 bases at J, with 13 bases between. The CDR3 coding sequence is TGTGCCAGCAGCCCCGGAGGGGGGGGTGAGCAGTTCTTC. As protein: CASSPGGGGEQFF. Drawing the rest from reference TRBV14 and TRBJ2-1, the complete variable domain is EAGVTQFPSHSVIEKGQTVTLRCDPISGHDNLYWYRRVMGKEIKFLLHFVKESKQDESGMPNNRFLAERTGGTYSTLKVQPAELEDSGVYFCASSPGGGGEQFFGPGTRLTVL.

This clone has just a few counts. CDR3 sequence: CASSQAGQRGTNEQFF. The CDR3 DNA reads as TGCGCCAGCAGCCAAGCGGGCCAGCGGGGGACAAATGAGCAGTTCTTC. This chain links TRBV4-1 with TRBJ2-1; 8 bases are shared with TRBD2. Germline V CDR1 and CDR2: MGHRA, YSYEKL. The J segment lost 7 bases and the V segment lost 1 base, leaving 9 bases of the junction unmatched. CDR3 length: 16 residues.

The V and J genes are TRBV12-1 and TRBJ2-7; TRBD1 was called by the table and not checked on the DNA. TRBV12-1 is listed as a pseudogene. The CDR3 spans 15 residues. CDR3 sequence reads: CASSFCRDRESEQYF. In DNA form, the CDR3 reads TGTGCCAGCAGCTTTTGCCGGGACAGGGAATCCGAGCAGTACTTC.

The table lists this clone with a count of one. Different DNA sequences within this sample yield the same CDR3. The V and J genes are TRBV5-1 and TRBJ1-2; the D gene is possibly TRBD1 (6 bases). V gave up 2 bases and J gave up 2 bases, with 10 bases separating them. This CDR3 is built from 14 residues. Looked up from germline, CDR1 is SGHRS and CDR2 is YFSETQ. The CDR3 nucleotides are TGCGCCAGCAGCTTACAGGGTGCGAACTATGGCTACACCTTC. Its translation is CASSLQGANYGYTF.

The rearrangement uses TRBV5-1 and TRBJ1-1; 11 bases are shared with TRBD1. This CDR3 contains 15 residues. Per the germline V gene, CDR1 is SGHRS and CDR2 is YFSETQ. The trim removed 3 bases at V and 5 bases at J, leaving 6 bases unmatched. DNA for the CDR3: TGCGCCAGCAGCTACGGGACAGGGGGTGAGACTGAAGCTTTCTTT. Its protein product is CASSYGTGGETEAFF.

The V and J genes are TRBV3-1 (or the pseudogene TRBV3-2) and TRBJ2-7; 12 nucleotides align to TRBD1. Germline trimming cut 2 bases from V and 8 bases from J; bases unmatched to any gene: 4. CDR1 is LGHDT, CDR2 YNNKEL, per germline (reference sequence). CDR3 size: 14 residues. CDR3 protein: CASSQYRDRGQQYF. In nucleotides, the CDR3 is TGTGCCAGCAGCCAATACCGGGACAGGGGGCAGCAGTACTTC.

This chain connects TRBV28 to TRBJ1-2, with D tentatively TRBD1 (6 bases). Deletions cut 5 bases from V and 0 bases from J, with 13 bases between. CDR3 length equals 15 residues. Germline loops: CDR1 MDHEN, CDR2 SYDVKM. CDR3 loop: CASSALRGANYGYTF. CDR3 in DNA: TGTGCCAGCAGTGCCCTCAGGGGAGCTAACTATGGCTACACCTTC.

This clone was found a few times. The chain employs TRBV5-6 and TRBJ2-7, with TRBD1 as a possible D gene (5 bases). The V and J ends lost 1 base and 2 bases respectively, with 22 bases between them. There are 18 residues in the CDR3. Germline lookup yields CDR1 SGHDT and CDR2 YYEEEE. The CDR3 sequence: CASSLRFWNTGIAYEQYF. The CDR3 region has the DNA TGTGCCAGCAGCTTGCGGTTTTGGAATACAGGTATAGCCTACGAGCAGTACTTC.

The V call is TRBV27, the J call TRBJ2-7, with D unclear. Germline V gene sequence: CDR1 MNHEY, CDR2 SMNVEV (reference sequence). V was shortened by 3 bases and J by 6 bases, with 12 bases between the two germline ends. There are 13 residues in the CDR3. This CDR3 is CASSFMGSGEQYF. DNA of the CDR3: TGTGCCAGCAGTTTTATGGGCTCCGGCGAGCAGTACTTC.

The chain links TRBV3-1 (or the pseudogene TRBV3-2) to TRBJ1-1; TRBD1 matches at 7 bases. Losses at the gene ends were 1 base for V and 0 bases for J; bases not matched to a gene: 20. The CDR3 runs to 21 residues. From germline, CDR1 is LGHDT and CDR2 YNNKEL (reference sequence). The CDR3 region is CASSQGGFRDRWGFMNTEAFF. For the CDR3, the DNA is TGTGCCAGCAGCCAAGGCGGGTTTAGGGACAGATGGGGTTTCATGAACACTGAAGCTTTCTTT.

The CDR3 is CATSGLPGQDQETQYF. The CDR3 DNA reads TGTGCCACCAGTGGTTTACCGGGACAGGACCAAGAGACCCAGTACTTC. This sequence joins TRBV24-1 and TRBJ2-5, with 8 bases identical to TRBD1. V shed 5 bases and J 0 bases; nucleotides not matched to a gene: 7. Germline CDR1 and CDR2: KGHDR and SFDVKD. The CDR3 totals 16 residues.

The CDR3 bases are TGTGCCAGCAGTGAAGGAAGCGGCAATCAGCCCCAGCATTTT. Its protein is CASSEGSGNQPQHF. The chain uses TRBV6-1 and TRBJ1-5; D is unresolved. The V gene's germline CDR1 is MNHNS and CDR2 SASEGT. The V and J ends lost 1 base and 2 bases respectively, with 6 bases between them. The CDR3 has 14 residues.

This chain's CDR3 is CASGAQGRMNTEAFF. The CDR3 DNA is TGTGCCAGCGGGGCCCAGGGTCGCATGAACACTGAAGCTTTCTTT. This chain connects TRBV5-6 to TRBJ1-1; tentative D call: TRBD1 (5 bases). CDR1 is SGHDT and CDR2 is YYEEEE in the germline V gene. Trimming removed 7 bases at V and 0 bases at J, with 16 bases between. CDR3 length: 15 amino acids. Full variable domain (rest looked up from reference TRBV5-6 and TRBJ1-1): DAGVTQSPTHLIKTRGQQVTLRCSPKSGHDTVSWYQQALGQGPQFIFQYYEEEERQRGNFPDRFSGHQFPNYSSELNVNALLLGDSALYLCASGAQGRMNTEAFFGQGTRLTVV.

A few counts support this clone. This chain joins TRBV20-1 and TRBJ2-7; TRBD2 matches 7 bases. Germline trimming cut 3 bases from V and 1 base from J; bases unmatched to any gene: 27. Germline-derived CDR1 and CDR2 are DFQATT and SNEGSKA (reference sequence). CDR3 length equals 21 residues. The CDR3 sequence is CSASLVVHVGAGRVLSYEQYF. The CDR3 DNA reads as TGCAGTGCTAGTCTTGTCGTTCATGTCGGGGCGGGGAGGGTTTTATCCTACGAGCAGTACTTC.

Only a few counts were recorded for this clone. The chain has TRBV6-5 and TRBJ1-5; unclear D gene. V was cut by 5 bases and J by 0 bases, with 5 bases left in between. Germline loops: CDR1 MNHEY, CDR2 SVGAGI. The CDR3 sequence is 13 residues long. The CDR3 DNA reads TGTGCCAGCAGTCAGGATAGCAATCAGCCCCAGCATTTT. This encodes CASSQDSNQPQHF.

This chain's CDR3 is CASSAILAGDEQYF. CDR3 coding DNA: TGTGCCAGCAGCGCAATACTAGCGGGGGACGAGCAGTACTTC. V gene TRBV13 combines with J gene TRBJ2-7, with 11 bases fitting TRBD2. Germline CDR1 and CDR2: PRHDT and FYEKMQ (reference sequence). The V segment lost 5 bases and the J segment 5 bases; nucleotides outside the gene matches: 5. The CDR3 covers 14 residues.

V gene TRBV10-3 combines with J gene TRBJ2-5, with TRBD1 matching 11 bases. The CDR3 length is 19 residues. Germline V gene data show CDR1 as ENHRY and CDR2 as SYGVKD. V shed 4 bases and J 5 bases; nucleotides not matched to a gene: 18. As DNA, the CDR3 is TGTGCCATCAGTGCCGTTTCCCCCGGGACAGGGGGTTTGCAGGAGACCCAGTACTTC. It codes for CAISAVSPGTGGLQETQYF.

V usage is TRBV7-3 and J usage is TRBJ1-5, with a tentative D call TRBD1 (5 bases). V was shortened by 5 bases and J by 5 bases, with 13 bases between the two germline ends. The CDR3 contains 14 residues. Germline loops: CDR1 SGHTA, CDR2 FQGTGA. CDR3: CASSPRGGDQPQHF. The CDR3 DNA sequence: TGTGCCAGCAGCCCCCGCGGGGGAGATCAGCCCCAGCATTTT. Variable domain in full (rest from reference TRBV7-3 and TRBJ1-5): GAGVSQTPSNKVTEKGKYVELRCDPISGHTALYWYRQSLGQGPEFLIYFQGTGAADDSGLPNDRFFAVRPEGSVSTLKIQRTERGDSAVYLCASSPRGGDQPQHFGDGTRLSIL.

The chain links TRBV4-2 to TRBJ2-1; a weak D match, TRBD2 (6 bases). The CDR3 sequence is 15 residues long. Germline CDR1 reads LGHNA; CDR2 reads YNFKEQ. V was pared by 4 bases and J by 5 bases, with 15 bases between. The chain's CDR3 is CASSPRGGGDNEQFF. The CDR3 bases are TGTGCCAGCAGCCCCCGGGGCGGCGGGGACAATGAGCAGTTCTTC.

CDR3 amino acids: CASSYRTSDNEQFF. CDR3 coding DNA: TGTGCCAGCAGTTACAGGACTAGCGACAATGAGCAGTTCTTC. The chain has TRBV27 and TRBJ2-1; 9 bases map to TRBD2. Germline V gives CDR1 MNHEY, CDR2 SMNVEV (reference sequence). This CDR3 is 14 amino acids long. Unmatched junction bases numbered 3, after V lost 4 bases and J lost 5 bases.